The sample holds many counts of the clone carrying this T cell receptor beta chain. This entry belongs to a study of T cells in Graves' hyperthyroidism and ophthalmopathy. In the study overall: Peripheral blood was taken when the disease was first diagnosed, before any treatment began.

This CDR3 is built from 14 residues. The V gene's germline CDR1 is SGHTA and CDR2 FQGNSA. Trimming cost V 2 bases and J 0 bases, with 7 bases left between them. TCR beta CDR3 regions were amplified from RNA transcripts. Using the HTBI primer set, a first-round RT-PCR was run on the TCR CDR3. Using its own MiXCR run on the multiplex PCR reads, TCRdb lists one record per CDR3 protein. The sample yields 190,000 or so distinct CDR3 sequences, approximately 20% seen once. Material: blood. The gene calls are TRBV7-2 and TRBJ1-1; D unresolved. The sequence was collected from a man aged 40-49 years with Graves' hyperthyroidism. The CDR3 loop is CASSLYEMNTEAFF. CDR3 coding DNA: TGTGCCAGCAGCTTATATGAAATGAACACTGAAGCTTTCTTT.